This T cell receptor (beta chain) was recovered during a study of response to subunit inactivated influenza vaccine. Findings and caveats of the study: Authors suggested few new T cells are recruited by each seasonal influenza vaccination.

Using its own MiXCR run on the RT-PCR reads, TCRdb lists one record per CDR3 protein. The sample has approximately 680,000 distinct CDR3 sequences, approximately 14% seen once. This clonotype was observed at least ten times. No antigen is known for it. Germline V gene data show CDR1 as SGHRS and CDR2 as YFSETQ. The CDR3 is made up of 15 amino acids. The V and J ends lost 4 bases and 6 bases, in that order; junction bases with no gene match: 8. The clonotype comes from a man in his fifties or sixties who received an inactivated influenza vaccine. This sequence joins TRBV5-1 and TRBJ1-2; 11 nucleotides match TRBD1. Specimen: PBMCs from blood, collected 12 days after vaccination. The CDR3 loop reads CASSTGQGARDGYTF. The DNA of the CDR3 is TGCGCCAGCAGCACCGGACAGGGGGCGAGGGATGGCTACACCTTC.